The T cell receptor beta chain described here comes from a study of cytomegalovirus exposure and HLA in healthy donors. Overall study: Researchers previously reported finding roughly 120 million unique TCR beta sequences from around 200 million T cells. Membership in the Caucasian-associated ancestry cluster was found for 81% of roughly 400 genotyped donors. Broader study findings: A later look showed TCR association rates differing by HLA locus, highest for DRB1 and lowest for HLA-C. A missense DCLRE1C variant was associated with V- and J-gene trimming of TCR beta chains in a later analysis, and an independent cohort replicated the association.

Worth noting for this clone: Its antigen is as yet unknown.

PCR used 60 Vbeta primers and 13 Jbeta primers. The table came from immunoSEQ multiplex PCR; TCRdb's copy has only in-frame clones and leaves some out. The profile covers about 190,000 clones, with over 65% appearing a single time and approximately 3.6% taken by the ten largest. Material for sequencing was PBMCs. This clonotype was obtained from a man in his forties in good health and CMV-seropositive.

CDR3 protein: CASSPREAGAQQYF. The DNA of the CDR3 is TGTGCCAGCAGCCCCAGGGAGGCGGGAGCCCAGCAGTACTTC. The chain uses TRBV7-2 and TRBJ2-7; TRBD2 agrees at 7 bases. With 5 bases clipped from V and 8 bases from J, the junction kept 12 bases outside the gene matches. Germline CDR1 is SGHTA and CDR2 is FQGNSA. CDR3 length: 14 amino acids.